This T cell receptor beta chain is from a study of immune evolution from preneoplasia to lung adenocarcinoma. Regarding the study as a whole: Later-stage lesions appeared to have more T cells, more diversity, less clonality. From normal lung to invasive adenocarcinoma, top clone frequencies appeared to decrease.

In the case of this clone: Its antigen is not known.

Resections took place in Japan or China from the mid-2010s to the late 2010s. Two lung cancer pathologists independently confirmed each histologic diagnosis. Profiling relied on immunoSEQ multiplex PCR, and the TCRdb table lists in-frame clones only, not all of them. Counted here are about 26,000 clones, around 74% occurring once; the ten biggest clones make up around 6%. The CDR3 is 15 amino acids. Trimming took 0 bases from V and 3 from J, leaving 12 bases between them. CDR1 and CDR2 from the germline V gene are LGHNA and YSLEER. This chain links TRBV4-3 with TRBJ2-7; possible D gene TRBD1, 5 bases. The sequenced sample consisted of FFPE invasive lung adenocarcinoma tissue. The TCR comes from a person in their sixties with invasive lung adenocarcinoma. Some clones in this sample may be carry-over from other donors' samples. Here the CDR3 DNA reads TGCGCCAGCAGCCAAGATAATCAGGGAAACTACGAGCAGTACTTC. It codes for CASSQDNQGNYEQYF.